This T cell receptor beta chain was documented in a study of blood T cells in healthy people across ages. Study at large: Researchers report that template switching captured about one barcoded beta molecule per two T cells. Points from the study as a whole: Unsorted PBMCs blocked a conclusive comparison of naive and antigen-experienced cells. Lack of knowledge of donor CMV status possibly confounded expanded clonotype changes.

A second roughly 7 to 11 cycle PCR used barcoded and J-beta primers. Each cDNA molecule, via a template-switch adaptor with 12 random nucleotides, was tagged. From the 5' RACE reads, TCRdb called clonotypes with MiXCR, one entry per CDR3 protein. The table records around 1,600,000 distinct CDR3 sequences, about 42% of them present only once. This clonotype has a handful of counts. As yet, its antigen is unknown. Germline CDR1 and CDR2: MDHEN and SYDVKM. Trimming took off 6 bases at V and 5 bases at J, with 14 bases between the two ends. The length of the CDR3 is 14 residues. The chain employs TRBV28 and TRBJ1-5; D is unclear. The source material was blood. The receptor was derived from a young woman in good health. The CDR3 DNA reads TGTGCCAGCAGAATGATAAGAGGTTATCAGCCCCAGCATTTT. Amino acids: CASRMIRGYQPQHF.